The clone carrying this TCR beta chain was recorded at least ten times. The antigen is undetermined. These data are taken from a study of glioma-infiltrating T cells. Study results and limitations: Gliomas, especially low-grade, showed above-expected tissue-blood divergence; non-neoplastic patients showed below. Very few CDR3 sequences were shared between tissue and blood.

Germline loops: CDR1 LNHDA, CDR2 SQIVND (reference sequence). Trimming shortened V by 7 bases and J by 2 bases, and 21 bases separated the two germline ends. The CDR3 has 16 residues. The iRepertoire nested amplicon-rescue multiplex PCR amplified TCR alpha and beta CDR3s from RNA. Input was about 95-400 ng of tissue mRNA or PBMC total RNA. TCRdb re-analysed the multiplex PCR reads in MiXCR, keeping a single row per CDR3 protein. The sample consists of some 110,000 distinct CDR3 sequences, approximately 25% of them appearing once. V gene TRBV19 combines with J gene TRBJ2-7; no firm D call. The receptor was isolated from a human donor with low-grade glioma or glioblastoma, undergoing nonglioma brain surgery, or in good health (not recorded which). Sequenced sample: glioma tissue, nonneoplastic brain tissue, or PBMCs (not recorded which). CDR3 amino acids: CASMERPDRPTYEQYF. The CDR3 nucleotides read TGTGCCAGTATGGAACGACCCGATAGGCCAACCTACGAGCAGTACTTC.